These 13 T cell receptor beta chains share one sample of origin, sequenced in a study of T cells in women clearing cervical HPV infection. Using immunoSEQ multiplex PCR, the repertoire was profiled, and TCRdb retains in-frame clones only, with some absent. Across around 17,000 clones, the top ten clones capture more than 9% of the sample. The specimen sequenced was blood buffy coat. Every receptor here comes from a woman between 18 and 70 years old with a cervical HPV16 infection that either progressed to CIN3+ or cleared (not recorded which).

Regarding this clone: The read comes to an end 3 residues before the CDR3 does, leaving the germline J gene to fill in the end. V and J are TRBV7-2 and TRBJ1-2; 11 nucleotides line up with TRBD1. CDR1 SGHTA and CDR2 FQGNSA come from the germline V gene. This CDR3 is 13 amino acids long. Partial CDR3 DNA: TGTGCCAGCCGGACAGGGGGCGCCTACGAC. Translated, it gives CASRTGGAYD. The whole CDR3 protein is CASRTGGAYDYTF.

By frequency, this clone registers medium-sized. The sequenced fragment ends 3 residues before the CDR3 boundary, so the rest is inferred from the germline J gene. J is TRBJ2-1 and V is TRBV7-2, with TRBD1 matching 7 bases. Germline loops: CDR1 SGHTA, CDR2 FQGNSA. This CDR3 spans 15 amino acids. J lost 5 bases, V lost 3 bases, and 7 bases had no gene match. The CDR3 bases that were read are TGTGCCAGCAGCTTGGACAGGTCCCTTAACAATGAG. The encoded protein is CASSLDRSLNNE. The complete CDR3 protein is CASSLDRSLNNEQFF.

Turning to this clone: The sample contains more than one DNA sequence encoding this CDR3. The CDR3 reads CASSLLGQPGGGYTF. The CDR3 DNA, read in part, is TGTGCCAGCAGCTTATTGGGACAGCCCGGGGGAGGC. The chain carries TRBV5-6 and TRBJ1-2, with 7 nucleotides matching TRBD1. The CDR3 goes on 3 residues after the read ends, and that part is filled in from the germline J gene. This CDR3 comprises 15 residues. Germline V gene data show CDR1 as SGHDT and CDR2 as YYEEEE.

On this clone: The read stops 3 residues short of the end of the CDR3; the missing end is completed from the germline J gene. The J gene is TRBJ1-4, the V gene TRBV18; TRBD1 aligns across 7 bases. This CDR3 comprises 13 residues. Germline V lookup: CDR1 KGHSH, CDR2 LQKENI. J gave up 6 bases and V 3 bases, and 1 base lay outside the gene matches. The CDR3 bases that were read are TGTGCCAGCTCACCCAGGGGGTATGAAAAA. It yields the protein CASSPRGYEK. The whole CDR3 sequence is CASSPRGYEKLFF.

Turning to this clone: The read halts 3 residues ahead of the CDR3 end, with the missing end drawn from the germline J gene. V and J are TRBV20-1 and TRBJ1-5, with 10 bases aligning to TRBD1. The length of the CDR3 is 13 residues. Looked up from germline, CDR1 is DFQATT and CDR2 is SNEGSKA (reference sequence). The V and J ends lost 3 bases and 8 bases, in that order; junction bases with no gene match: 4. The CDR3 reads CSARTGGREPQHF. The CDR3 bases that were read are TGCAGTGCTAGGACAGGGGGCCGGGAGCCC.

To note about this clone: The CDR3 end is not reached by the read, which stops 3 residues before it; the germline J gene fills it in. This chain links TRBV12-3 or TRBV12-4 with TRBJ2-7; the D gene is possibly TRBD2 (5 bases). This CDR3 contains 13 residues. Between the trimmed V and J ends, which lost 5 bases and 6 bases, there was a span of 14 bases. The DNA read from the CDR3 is TGTGCCAGCAGTCCCCGGACTGGTTCCGAG. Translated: CASSPRTGSE. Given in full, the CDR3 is CASSPRTGSEQYF.

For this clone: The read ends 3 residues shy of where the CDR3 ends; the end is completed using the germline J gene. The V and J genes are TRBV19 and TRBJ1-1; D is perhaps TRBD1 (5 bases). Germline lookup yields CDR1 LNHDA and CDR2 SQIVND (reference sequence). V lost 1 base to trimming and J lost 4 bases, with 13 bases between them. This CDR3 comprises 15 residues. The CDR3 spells CASSIVGREITEAFF. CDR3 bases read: TGTGCCAGTAGTATAGTCGGCAGGGAGATCACTGAA.

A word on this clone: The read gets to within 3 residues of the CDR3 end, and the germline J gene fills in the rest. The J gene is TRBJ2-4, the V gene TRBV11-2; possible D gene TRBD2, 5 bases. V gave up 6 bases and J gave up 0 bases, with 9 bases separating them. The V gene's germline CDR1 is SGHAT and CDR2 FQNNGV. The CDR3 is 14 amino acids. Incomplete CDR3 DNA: TGTGCCAGCAGGCTAGGACTAGCCAAAAACATT. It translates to CASRLGLAKNI. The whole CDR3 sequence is CASRLGLAKNIQYF.

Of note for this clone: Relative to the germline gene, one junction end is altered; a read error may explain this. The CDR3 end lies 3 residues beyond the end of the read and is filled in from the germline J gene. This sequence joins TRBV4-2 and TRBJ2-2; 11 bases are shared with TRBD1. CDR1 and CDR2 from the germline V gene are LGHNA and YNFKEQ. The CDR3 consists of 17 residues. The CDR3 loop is CASSQGTGGSGANVLFF. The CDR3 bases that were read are TGCGCCAGCAGCCAAGGGACAGGGGGGAGTGGGGCCAACGTG.

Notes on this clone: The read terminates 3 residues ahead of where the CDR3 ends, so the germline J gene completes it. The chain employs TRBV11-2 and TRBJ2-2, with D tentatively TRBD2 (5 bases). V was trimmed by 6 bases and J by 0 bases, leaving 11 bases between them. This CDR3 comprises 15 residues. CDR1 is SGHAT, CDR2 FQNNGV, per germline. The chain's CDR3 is CASRFTGANTGELFF. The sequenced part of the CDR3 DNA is TGTGCCAGCAGGTTTACCGGGGCGAACACCGGGGAG.

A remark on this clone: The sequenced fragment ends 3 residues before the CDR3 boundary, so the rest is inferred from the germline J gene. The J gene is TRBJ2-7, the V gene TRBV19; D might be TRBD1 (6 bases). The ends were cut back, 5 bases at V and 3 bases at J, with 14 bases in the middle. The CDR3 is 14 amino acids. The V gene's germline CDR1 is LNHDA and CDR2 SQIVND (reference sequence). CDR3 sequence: CASSSLTGVYEQYF. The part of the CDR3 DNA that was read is TGTGCCAGTAGTTCCCTGACAGGCGTCTACGAG.

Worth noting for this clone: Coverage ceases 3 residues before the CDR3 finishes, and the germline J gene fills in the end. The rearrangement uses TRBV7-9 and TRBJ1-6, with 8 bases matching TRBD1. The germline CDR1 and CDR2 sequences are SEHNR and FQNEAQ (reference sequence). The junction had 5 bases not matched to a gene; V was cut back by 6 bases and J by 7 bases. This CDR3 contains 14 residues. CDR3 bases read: TGTGCCAGCAGGAAGGGACAGGAGAATTCACCC. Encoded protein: CASRKGQENSP. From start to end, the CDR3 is CASRKGQENSPLHF. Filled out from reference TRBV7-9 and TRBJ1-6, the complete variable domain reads DTGVSQNPRHKITKRGQNVTFRCDPISEHNRLYWYRQTLGQGPEFLTYFQNEAQLEKSRLLSDRFSAERPKGSFSTLEIQRTEQGDSAMYLCASRKGQENSPLHFGNGTRLTVT.

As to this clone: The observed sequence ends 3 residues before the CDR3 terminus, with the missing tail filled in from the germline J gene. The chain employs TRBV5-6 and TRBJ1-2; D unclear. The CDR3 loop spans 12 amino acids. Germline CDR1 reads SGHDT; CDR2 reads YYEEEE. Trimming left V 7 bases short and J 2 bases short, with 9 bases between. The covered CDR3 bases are TGTGCCAGCTTTGTGCGAAACTATGGC. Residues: CASFVRNYG. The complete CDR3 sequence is CASFVRNYGYTF.